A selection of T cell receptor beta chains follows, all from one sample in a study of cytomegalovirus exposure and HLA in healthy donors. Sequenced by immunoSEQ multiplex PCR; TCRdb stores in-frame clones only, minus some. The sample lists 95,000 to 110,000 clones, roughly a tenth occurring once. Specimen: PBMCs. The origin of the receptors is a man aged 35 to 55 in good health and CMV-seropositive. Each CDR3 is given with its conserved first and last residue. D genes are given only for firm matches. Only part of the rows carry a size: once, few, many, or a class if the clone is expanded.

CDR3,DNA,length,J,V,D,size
CASSLRTGSVNEQYF,TGTGCCAGCAGCTTAAGAACCGGGAGTGTAAACGAGCAGTACTTC,15,TRBJ2-7,TRBV7-9,.,.
CASSQVGPFSTQYF,TGCGCCAGCAGCCAGGTGGGGCCCTTCAGTACGCAGTATTTT,14,TRBJ2-3,TRBV4-3,.,few
CASSEAWDRGSYEQYF,TGTGCCAGCAGTGAAGCTTGGGACAGGGGATCCTACGAGCAGTACTTC,16,TRBJ2-7,TRBV6-1,TRBD1,few
CASSEGQGVNIQYF,TGTGCCAGCAGCGAGGGACAGGGGGTGAACATTCAGTACTTC,14,TRBJ2-4,TRBV27,TRBD1,few
CASHSGTGGPYEQYF,TGTGCCAGTCATTCGGGGACAGGGGGGCCCTACGAGCAGTACTTC,15,TRBJ2-7,TRBV11-3,TRBD1,.
CATSRGQASNQPQHF,TGTGCCACCAGCAGAGGACAGGCTAGCAATCAGCCCCAGCATTTT,15,TRBJ1-5,TRBV15,.,many
CASSLWRQGEPYEQYF,TGTGCCAGCAGTTTATGGCGACAGGGCGAACCCTACGAGCAGTACTTC,16,TRBJ2-7,TRBV25-1,TRBD1,few
CASLPRDSYYEQYF,TGTGCCAGCCTACCTAGGGACAGCTACTACGAGCAGTACTTC,14,TRBJ2-7,TRBV6-6,TRBD1,.
CASSLSRLAGLETQYF,TGTGCCAGCAGCTTATCACGTCTAGCGGGACTAGAGACCCAGTACTTC,16,TRBJ2-5,TRBV11-2,TRBD2,.
CASSHNPAGAHNEQFF,TGTGCCAGCAGCCATAACCCGGCGGGGGCTCACAATGAGCAGTTCTTC,16,TRBJ2-1,TRBV7-9,.,.
CASSFQGLEQFF,TGTGCCAGCAGTTTCCAGGGCCTTGAGCAGTTCTTC,12,TRBJ2-1,TRBV2,.,.
CASSPASGHYEQYF,TGTGCCAGCAGCCCCGCTAGCGGCCACTACGAGCAGTACTTC,14,TRBJ2-7,TRBV5-4,TRBD2,.
CATLGTVTDTQYF,TGTGCCACCCTCGGGACAGTCACAGATACGCAGTATTTT,13,TRBJ2-3,TRBV2,TRBD1,.
CSVEADRLNYGYTF,TGCAGCGTTGAAGCGGACAGACTTAACTATGGCTACACCTTC,14,TRBJ1-2,TRBV29-1,.,.
CASSIMGRDNQPQHF,TGTGCCAGCAGTATCATGGGCCGTGACAATCAGCCCCAGCATTTT,15,TRBJ1-5,TRBV2,.,.
CASSRTSGRTYEQYF,TGTGCCAGCAGCCGCACTAGCGGGAGAACCTACGAGCAGTACTTC,15,TRBJ2-7,TRBV5-6,TRBD2,few
CSALTGEAFF,TGCAGCGCCCTGACAGGGGAGGCTTTCTTT,10,TRBJ1-1,TRBV29-1,TRBD1,.
CASRTSGGGGQPQHF,TGTGCCAGCAGGACTTCGGGAGGAGGAGGGCAGCCCCAGCATTTT,15,TRBJ1-5,TRBV27,.,few
CASSEALSGQSPGNTIYF,TGTGCCAGCAGTGAAGCGCTGTCGGGACAGTCTCCTGGAAACACCATATATTTT,18,TRBJ1-3,TRBV6-1,TRBD1,.
CASSLAYTGELFF,TGTGCCAGCAGTCTAGCGTACACCGGGGAGCTGTTTTTT,13,TRBJ2-2,TRBV6-5,.,few
CASSANRGRGHGYTF,TGTGCCAGCAGCGCAAACAGGGGGCGAGGCCATGGCTACACCTTC,15,TRBJ1-2,TRBV13,TRBD1,.
CASSPPGLAASNEQFF,TGTGCCAGCAGCCCACCGGGACTAGCGGCTTCTAATGAGCAGTTCTTC,16,TRBJ2-1,TRBV11-1,TRBD2,.
CASRPFASGSYEQYF,TGTGCCAGCAGACCTTTCGCTAGCGGGAGCTACGAGCAGTACTTC,15,TRBJ2-7,TRBV5-4,TRBD2,few